The present T cell receptor (beta chain) was sequenced within a study of T cell responses to AZD1222 COVID-19 vaccine. Notes on the study in general: Only a handful of AZD1222 recipients tested seropositive at baseline. White British people made up most donors, females outnumbered males, and clonal diversity was possibly underestimated. Close to half of all spike-specific TCRs reportedly target regions of the variants that are unmutated. Spike as a whole was targeted by vaccine-associated CD4 TCRs, dominant at 160-218 and 743-854.

Comment on this clone: The antigen remains undetermined.

The CDR3 contains 13 residues. V was cut by 7 bases and J by 3 bases, with 12 bases left in between. The germline V gene encodes CDR1 SNHLY and CDR2 FYNNEI. Here immunoSEQ multiplex PCR was the method, and the copy in TCRdb shows in-frame clones only, minus some. The profile shows about 110,000 clones, 91% of them singletons. The chain has TRBV2 and TRBJ1-2, with D hard to call. Sequenced here: peripheral blood, sampled on day 0 of AZD1222 vaccination. This TCR derives from an adult in good health. The CDR3 DNA reads as TGTGCCAGCACCCTGACCCGATACTATGGCTACACCTTC. Translation: CASTLTRYYGYTF.